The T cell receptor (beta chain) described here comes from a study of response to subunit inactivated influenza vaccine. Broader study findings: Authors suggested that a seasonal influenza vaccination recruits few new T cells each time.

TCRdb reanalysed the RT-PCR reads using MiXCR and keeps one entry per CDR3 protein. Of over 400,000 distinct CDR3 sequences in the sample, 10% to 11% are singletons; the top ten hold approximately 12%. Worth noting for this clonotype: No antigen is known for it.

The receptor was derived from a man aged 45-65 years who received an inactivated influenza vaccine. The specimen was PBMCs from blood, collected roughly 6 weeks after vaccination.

The CDR3 nucleotides are TGCGCCAGCAGCCTAAAAAAGAACCGGGATTCACCCCTCCACTTT. Encoded protein: CASSLKKNRDSPLHF. The V gene is TRBV4-3, the J gene TRBJ1-6; no reliable D call. Germline CDR1 is LGHNA and CDR2 is YSLEER. Trimming removed 4 bases at V and 8 bases at J, with 15 bases between. This CDR3 is 15 amino acids long.